These T cell receptor beta chains were read from a single sample in a study of shared clonotypes between healthy human individuals. Sequenced by immunoSEQ multiplex PCR; TCRdb stores in-frame clones only, minus some. The sample yields 490,000 or so clones, less than 80% seen once. The sequencing sample was made of PBMCs. These receptors were taken from a woman between 40 and 55 years old in good health. Some clones in this sample may be carry-over from other donors' samples. CDR3s include the opening cysteine and the closing phenylalanine or tryptophan. A D gene is named only where the DNA matches it firmly. Only some rows state a clone size, as once, few, many or a class for expanded clones.

D,J,size,V,DNA,CDR3
TRBD1,TRBJ1-2,once,TRBV5-1,TGCGCCAGCAACAGCGGCTGGGACAGGGGCGACGGCTACACCTTC,CASNSGWDRGDGYTF
TRBD1,TRBJ1-4,-,TRBV11-2,TGTGCCAGCAGCTTATCCCTGACAGGGGGCAGGGAAAAACTGTTTTTT,CASSLSLTGGREKLFF
-,TRBJ2-7,many,TRBV10-3,TGTGCCATCAGGGACCCTGGGGGCTACGAGCAGTACTTC,CAIRDPGGYEQYF
TRBD2,TRBJ2-7,-,TRBV10-3,TGTGCCACCACCGGGACTAGCGGGACGGCCTACGAGCAGTACTTC,CATTGTSGTAYEQYF
-,TRBJ1-4,-,TRBV2,TGTGCCAGCGAGAGGGGAGGCGCTAATGAAAAACTGTTTTTT,CASERGGANEKLFF
TRBD1,TRBJ2-4,-,TRBV5-1,TGCGCCAGCAATTCCAGGGACAGAGCTAAAGCCAAAAACATTCAGTACTTC,CASNSRDRAKAKNIQYF
TRBD2,TRBJ2-5,-,TRBV29-1,TGCAGCGGTGAGAGTACTAGCGGTCGACAAGAGACCCAGTACTTC,CSGESTSGRQETQYF
TRBD2,TRBJ2-7,few,TRBV5-4,TGTGCCATGGGTCGCGGGGGGCGCACCTACGAGCAGTACTTC,CAMGRGGRTYEQYF
-,TRBJ1-2,-,TRBV1,TGCACCAGCAGCTGTCCTGTAGAGAGGGCGCGGGAGAACTATGGCTACACCTTC,CTSSCPVERARENYGYTF
TRBD2,TRBJ2-3,-,TRBV7-2,TGTGCCAGCAGCACCCGACAGACTAGCGGGGACACAGATACGCAGTATTTT,CASSTRQTSGDTDTQYF